This T cell receptor (beta chain) appears in the sequencing data of a study of early T cells in non-severe SARS-CoV-2 infection. Across the study: The sequenced material was bulk RNA from unsorted whole blood, and its chains were unpaired.

This clonotype has just a few counts. Its antigen remains unknown. The protocol attached unique molecular identifiers to individual cDNA molecules. Using its own MiXCR run on the 5' RACE reads, TCRdb lists one record per CDR3 protein. The sample has 84,000 or so distinct CDR3 sequences, around 14% seen once. CDR3 size: 13 residues. The V and J ends lost 3 bases and 5 bases respectively, with 13 bases between them. Per germline, CDR1 SQVTM and CDR2 ANQGSEA. Findings and caveats of the study: The matching step, a VDJdb search, favored anti-spike CD8 responses and missed private and CD4 specificities.

Material for sequencing was whole blood. This chain connects TRBV29-1 to TRBJ1-2; a possible D gene is TRBD1 (5 bases). The clonotype originates from an adult who was a healthcare worker with PCR-confirmed SARS-CoV-2 infection or an uninfected control (not recorded which). The CDR3 protein is CSVDLGDPYGYTF. The DNA of the CDR3 is TGCAGCGTTGACTTGGGGGACCCATATGGCTACACCTTC.